The rows below give T cell receptor beta chains drawn from one sample of a study of T cells in Graves' hyperthyroidism and ophthalmopathy. One entry per CDR3 protein results from TCRdb running MiXCR on the multiplex PCR reads. This sample has about 540,000 distinct CDR3 sequences, with about 43% found just once. What was sequenced was peripheral blood or thyroid tissue (not recorded which). These receptors originate from a woman younger than 35 with Graves' hyperthyroidism. Each CDR3 is given with its conserved first and last residue. The D gene is left open where the match is weak. Size is stated for part of the rows, as once, few or many counts, or as a class when the clone is expanded.

clone_size,j_call,v_call,d_call,cdr3_nt,cdr3_aa
many,TRBJ1-6,TRBV7-9,TRBD1,TGTGCCAGCAGCTCAACAGGGGGCTCTTCACCCCTCCACTTT,CASSSTGGSSPLHF
NA,TRBJ2-2,TRBV29-1,TRBD2,TGCAGCGTTGAAGACCCCACGGGACTAGGGAACACCGGGGAGCTGTTTTTT,CSVEDPTGLGNTGELFF
many,TRBJ1-4,TRBV20-1,NA,TGCAGTGCTAGAGATCAGGGGACAATCGCCAATGAAAAACTGTTTTTT,CSARDQGTIANEKLFF
NA,TRBJ1-1,TRBV12-3/TRBV12-4,TRBD1,TGTGCCAGCACCCCGGGACAGGGGGCCACTGAAGCTTTCTTT,CASTPGQGATEAFF
few,TRBJ2-2,TRBV7-9,NA,TGTGCCAGCAGCTTAGCTGGGACCACCGGGGAGCTGTTTTTT,CASSLAGTTGELFF
many,TRBJ2-5,TRBV20-1,NA,TGCAGTGCTAGAAGTGGGGGTCGTGGGCGGGAGACCCAGTACTTC,CSARSGGRGRETQYF
NA,TRBJ2-7,TRBV2,TRBD2,TGTGCCAACCCCGGGACTAGCGTTACCTACGAGCAGTACTTC,CANPGTSVTYEQYF
once,TRBJ1-3,TRBV5-1,TRBD1,TGCGCCAGCACCGGGACAGGGGACGGAAACACCATATATTTT,CASTGTGDGNTIYF
NA,TRBJ2-7,TRBV19,NA,TGTGCCAGTAGCTGGCGGGGAAGTGAGCAGTACTTC,CASSWRGSEQYF
many,TRBJ1-1,TRBV10-3,NA,TGTGCCATCAGAAGCACGGGGGACACTGAAGCTTTCTTT,CAIRSTGDTEAFF
many,TRBJ2-7,TRBV29-1,TRBD2,TGCAGCGTCTGGGGGGGGACGGGGGCCTACGAGCAGTACTTC,CSVWGGTGAYEQYF
many,TRBJ2-5,TRBV29-1,TRBD2,TGCAGCGTTGTTCGAGCGGGAGGGCCCTTTTCCGAGACCCAGTACTTC,CSVVRAGGPFSETQYF
many,TRBJ1-1,TRBV7-8,NA,TGTGCCAGCAGCCCTACCTATGGCGACACTGAAGCTTTCTTT,CASSPTYGDTEAFF
NA,TRBJ2-7,TRBV6-4,NA,TGTGCCAGCAGTGAAGAACAGGGAAACGAGCAGTACTTC,CASSEEQGNEQYF
NA,TRBJ2-3,TRBV10-2,TRBD1,TGCGCCAGCGCCCAGGGACAGTCTAGCACAGATACGCAGTATTTT,CASAQGQSSTDTQYF
once,TRBJ1-4,TRBV6-5,TRBD1,TGTGCCAGCAGTTACAAGACAGGGTGGGAACTGTTTTTT,CASSYKTGWELFF
few,TRBJ2-7,TRBV4-3,NA,TGCGCCAGCAGCCATCTAGTCCTTTCCTACGAGCAGTACTTC,CASSHLVLSYEQYF
many,TRBJ2-5,TRBV6-5,NA,TGTGCCAGCAGTTACCCCCGGGGGAGCCAGTACTTC,CASSYPRGSQYF
NA,TRBJ2-2,TRBV7-3,TRBD2,TGTGCCAGCAGCTTACAAGCGGGAGAAAGCGGGGAGCTGTTTTTT,CASSLQAGESGELFF
few,TRBJ2-2,TRBV5-1,NA,TGCGCCAGCAGCTTGGTGTCGACGGGTACCGGGGAGCTGTTTTTT,CASSLVSTGTGELFF
many,TRBJ2-2,TRBV6-6,NA,TGTGCCAGCAGCGAAACAGGGGGAGGGACCGGGGAGCTGTTTTTT,CASSETGGGTGELFF
many,TRBJ1-5,TRBV3-1,NA,TGTGCCAGCAGCCATATGAGGGGTCAGCCCCAGCATTTT,CASSHMRGQPQHF
NA,TRBJ2-3,TRBV7-6,TRBD2,TGTGCCAGCAGCTTGGGGACTAGCGGGAGGAACACAGATACGCAGTATTTT,CASSLGTSGRNTDTQYF
NA,TRBJ2-6,TRBV19,TRBD1,TGTGCCAGTGCTAGGGACAGGGCTGGGGCCAACGTCCTGACTTTC,CASARDRAGANVLTF
few,TRBJ1-2,TRBV27,TRBD1,TGTGCCAGCAGTTCGACAGGGGCCCTATGGAATGGCTACACCTTC,CASSSTGALWNGYTF
many,TRBJ2-7,TRBV7-8,NA,TGTGCCAGCAGCAACTCCCCCCAGGCCTCCTACGAGCAGTACTTC,CASSNSPQASYEQYF
NA,TRBJ2-5,TRBV2,TRBD1,TGTGCCAGCTGGGACAGGGGGCCGCAAGAGACCCAGTACTTC,CASWDRGPQETQYF
NA,TRBJ2-7,TRBV5-4,NA,TGTGCCAGCAGCTTGTATCGTGGGGGTGATATGACCTACGAGCAGTACTTC,CASSLYRGGDMTYEQYF
NA,TRBJ2-2,TRBV6-5,NA,TGTGCCAGCAGTGCTTACACCGGGGAGCTGGTTTTT,CASSAYTGELVF
NA,TRBJ2-7,TRBV20-1,TRBD2,TGCAGTGCTAGACTAGCGGGGGGACAGGTCGAGCAGTACTTC,CSARLAGGQVEQYF
many,TRBJ1-5,TRBV15,TRBD1,TGTGCCACCCAGGGACAGAGCAATCAGCCCCAGCATTTT,CATQGQSNQPQHF
many,TRBJ2-7,TRBV7-8,TRBD1,TGTGCCAGCAGCTCCGGGACAGGGGACGAGCAGTACTTC,CASSSGTGDEQYF
few,TRBJ2-3,TRBV2,NA,TGTGCCAGCAGTGGGCAAAGGGATACGCAGTATTTT,CASSGQRDTQYF
NA,TRBJ2-6,TRBV7-2,NA,TGTGCCAGCAGTGCAACCCGGTCCCTCTCTGGGGCCAACGTCCTGACTTTC,CASSATRSLSGANVLTF
many,TRBJ2-7,TRBV7-9,TRBD2,TGTGCCAGCAGCTCCCCACACGGGACTAGCGGGAGTTACGAGCAGTACTTC,CASSSPHGTSGSYEQYF
NA,TRBJ1-5,TRBV20-1,NA,TGCAGTGCTAGAGGGGATAGCGGGAGGGCAGATACGCATTTT,CSARGDSGRADTHF
NA,TRBJ2-1,TRBV7-1,TRBD1,TGTGCCAGCAGCTCGCGGACAGGGGAGCAGTTCTTC,CASSSRTGEQFF
many,TRBJ2-2,TRBV20-1,NA,TGCAGTGCTAGAGCACCCACTAACCCTACCGGGGAGCTGTTTTTT,CSARAPTNPTGELFF
NA,TRBJ2-7,TRBV7-2,NA,TGTGCCAGCAGCCATTGGGACGCGTACTACGAGCAGTACTTC,CASSHWDAYYEQYF
many,TRBJ1-4,TRBV7-6,TRBD1,TGTGCCAGCAGCTCCCGGGACAGCCCTAATGAAAAACTGTTTTTT,CASSSRDSPNEKLFF
many,TRBJ2-7,TRBV12-5,TRBD2,TGTGCTAGTGGTCGAACCGGGACTAGCGGGAGCACGTACGAGCAGTACTTC,CASGRTGTSGSTYEQYF
once,TRBJ2-4,TRBV15,NA,TGTGCCACCAGCAGAGATTGGGGGCCCAAGGCGGGAGAGGGCAAAAACATTCAGTACTTC,CATSRDWGPKAGEGKNIQYF
few,TRBJ2-2,TRBV5-4,NA,TGTGCCAGCAGCTTGGGAAAGGGGTTGCTGGGGGAGCTGTTTTTT,CASSLGKGLLGELFF
few,TRBJ1-2,TRBV15,TRBD1,TGTGCCACCAGCAGACAGTCGGGACAGTCGGATGGCTACACCTTC,CATSRQSGQSDGYTF
many,TRBJ1-6,TRBV19,NA,TGTGCCAGTAGCGTCTTTAATTCACCCCTCCACTTT,CASSVFNSPLHF
once,TRBJ1-4,TRBV6-1,NA,TGTGCCAGCAACCTCTATTCAACTAATGAAAAACTGTTTTTT,CASNLYSTNEKLFF
many,TRBJ1-4,TRBV7-9,NA,TGTGCCAGCAGCTTAGCCCTAAATGAAAAACTGTTTTTT,CASSLALNEKLFF
once,TRBJ1-2,TRBV12-3/TRBV12-4,TRBD1,TGTGCCAGCAGTCGACAGGGGAGCACCTTC,CASSRQGSTF
many,TRBJ1-5,TRBV28,NA,TGTGCCAGCAGTTCATGGAGTCAGCCCCAGCATTTT,CASSSWSQPQHF
NA,TRBJ2-7,TRBV20-1,NA,TGCAGCTATCACCCCTGGGCGTACGAGCAGTACTTC,CSYHPWAYEQYF